This T cell receptor beta chain was sequenced for a study of cytomegalovirus exposure and HLA in healthy donors. Primers included in the PCR were 60 Vbeta and 13 Jbeta primers. Libraries were prepared by immunoSEQ multiplex PCR; TCRdb keeps only in-frame clonotypes and omits some of them. The sample includes just over 150,000 clones. Germline V gene sequence: CDR1 SEHNR, CDR2 FQNEAQ (reference sequence). V shed 5 bases, J shed 0 bases, and the junction held 8 bases outside the gene matches. The CDR3 length is 17 residues. Study-wide results and caveats: Analysis performed later found over 15,000 TCR beta sequences associated with HLA alleles at 0.05 false discovery rate.

Donors showed nominal health when sampled, although they likely had unrecorded immune exposures. Concerning this clone itself: The antigen is undetermined.

The TCR sequence derives from an older woman in good health and CMV-seronegative. J is TRBJ2-2 and V is TRBV7-9; 8 bases agree with TRBD2. The sample consisted of PBMCs. CDR3 sequence reads: CASSKQLADSNTGELFF. CDR3 coding DNA: TGTGCCAGCAGCAAACAACTAGCGGACTCGAACACCGGGGAGCTGTTTTTT.